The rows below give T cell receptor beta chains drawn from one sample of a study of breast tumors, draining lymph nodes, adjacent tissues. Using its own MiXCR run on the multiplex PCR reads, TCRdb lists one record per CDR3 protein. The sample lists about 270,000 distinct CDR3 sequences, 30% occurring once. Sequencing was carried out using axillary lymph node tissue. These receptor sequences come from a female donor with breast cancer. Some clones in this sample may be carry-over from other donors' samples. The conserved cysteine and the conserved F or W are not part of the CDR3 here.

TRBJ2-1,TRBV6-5,ASLYLDEQF
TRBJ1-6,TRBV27,ASSLVSVYNSPLH
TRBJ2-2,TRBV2,AGGEEEPGELF
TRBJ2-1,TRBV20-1,SAPVGPRVSWGNEQF
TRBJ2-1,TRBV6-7,ASSGLAGDERRDEQF
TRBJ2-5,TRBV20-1,SATGLAGAAQETQY
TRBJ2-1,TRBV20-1,SALDGDRHYNEQF
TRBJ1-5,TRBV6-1,ASSKLGTEYSNQPQH
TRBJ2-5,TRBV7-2,ASSTETSGTRETQH
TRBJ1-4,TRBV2,ASRRTGGTNEKLF
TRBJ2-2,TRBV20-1,SASGRRTGELF
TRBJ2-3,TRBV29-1,SVARDTQY
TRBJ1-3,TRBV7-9,ASSYGPGGSGNTIY
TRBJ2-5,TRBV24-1,ATSVLPLRAGEETQY
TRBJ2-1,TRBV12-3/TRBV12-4,ASSPLGLEQF
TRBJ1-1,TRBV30,AWSARENTEAF
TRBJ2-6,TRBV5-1,ASGSTAWDREYSGANVLT
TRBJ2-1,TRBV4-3,ASSQAGNEQF
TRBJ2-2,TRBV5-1,ASSLDGSGRAGGELF
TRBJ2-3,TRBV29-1,SVRPGQGIPTDTQY
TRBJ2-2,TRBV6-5,ASSYGLAGGMNTGELF
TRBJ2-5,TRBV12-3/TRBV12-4,ASSLLEFTQY
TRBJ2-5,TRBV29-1,SVRDTIRETQY
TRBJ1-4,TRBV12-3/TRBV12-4,ASSFTANEKLF
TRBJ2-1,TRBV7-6,ASSLGLRDHPNNEQF
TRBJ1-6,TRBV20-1,SARGTGDNSPLH
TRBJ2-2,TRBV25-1,ASTGQITGELF